This TCR beta chain emerged from a study of long-term antiretroviral therapy in people with HIV. A v3.0 immunoSEQ assay was performed at survey level. It was about 35,000-55,000 T-cell genomes per sample that sequencing targeted. Assay: immunoSEQ multiplex PCR; the TCRdb copy retains only in-frame clones and omits some. Among 10,000 to 15,000 clones listed, 60% to 80% were seen once. Concerning this clone itself: Its antigen is undetermined.

The study, taken as a whole, reports: Following ART, diversity rose but still fell short of transplant donor controls.

In the United States, treatment was given to all participants with HIV. The sample in question was unsorted PBMCs, obtained 1.3 years after starting antiretroviral therapy. The origin of this receptor is a woman between 18 and 29 years old with HIV.

The CDR3 protein is CSVRGTDTQYF. CDR3 bases: TGCAGCGTAAGGGGAACAGATACGCAGTATTTT. This chain uses TRBV29-1 with TRBJ2-3, with a weak D call TRBD1 (5 bases). The CDR3 consists of 11 residues. With 6 bases removed from V and 3 bases from J, the gap between germline ends came to 7 bases. The V gene's germline CDR1 is SQVTM and CDR2 ANQGSEA.